These T cell receptor beta chains were read from a single sample in a study of T-cell reconstitution after alpha-beta-depleted transplantation in children. Each CDR3 protein is one row after TCRdb ran MiXCR on the PCR reads. The sample consists of some 460,000 distinct CDR3 sequences, about 17% of them appearing once. The material sequenced was PBMCs, mostly from graft donor cells, taken 360 days after TCRalphabeta/CD19-depleted stem cell transplant. Source of these receptors: a boy under two years old who had a stem cell transplant for Wiskott-Aldrich syndrome, so the T cells may come from the graft donor. The CDR3 runs from the conserved cysteine through the conserved F or W. D genes are given only for firm matches. A row's size may be missing; if present it is once, few, many or a size class.

d_call: TRBD2
clone_size: many
v_call: TRBV2
j_call: TRBJ2-1
cdr3_nt: TGTGCCAGCAGTGGCGGACTAGCGCGTCCCTACAATGAGCAGTTCTTC
cdr3_aa: CASSGGLARPYNEQFF

d_call: .
clone_size: .
v_call: TRBV25-1
j_call: TRBJ2-1
cdr3_nt: TGTGCCAGCAGTAGGGCGGGCGGGACCTACAATGAGCAGTTCTTC
cdr3_aa: CASSRAGGTYNEQFF

d_call: .
clone_size: .
v_call: TRBV20-1
j_call: TRBJ2-3
cdr3_nt: TGCAGTGCTAGATTAGCCTCCCGACGGGCAGATACGCAGTATTTT
cdr3_aa: CSARLASRRADTQYF

d_call: .
clone_size: .
v_call: TRBV7-9
j_call: TRBJ2-7
cdr3_nt: TGTGCCAGCAGCCCCCGGACGAGAGAGCAGTACTTC
cdr3_aa: CASSPRTREQYF

d_call: .
clone_size: .
v_call: TRBV28
j_call: TRBJ1-4
cdr3_nt: TGTGCCAGCAGTGTCCCCGGGACGGCTAATGAAAAACTGTTTTTT
cdr3_aa: CASSVPGTANEKLFF

d_call: TRBD2
clone_size: .
v_call: TRBV10-2
j_call: TRBJ2-1
cdr3_nt: TGCGCCAGCACAGAGCGGGGCCCACCTACCTACAATGAGCAGTTCTTC
cdr3_aa: CASTERGPPTYNEQFF

d_call: .
clone_size: .
v_call: TRBV20-1
j_call: TRBJ2-5
cdr3_nt: TGCAGTGCTAGAGATTCCCCTCGGGACATCCAAGAGACCCAGTACTTC
cdr3_aa: CSARDSPRDIQETQYF

d_call: TRBD1
clone_size: few
v_call: TRBV7-9
j_call: TRBJ1-5
cdr3_nt: TGTGCCAGCAGCTCCACCGGGACAGAGAATCAGCCCCAGCATTTT
cdr3_aa: CASSSTGTENQPQHF

d_call: TRBD2
clone_size: few
v_call: TRBV11-2
j_call: TRBJ2-1
cdr3_nt: TGTGCCAGCAGCCCACTAGCGGGAGAACGCTACTACTACAATGAGCAGTTCTTC
cdr3_aa: CASSPLAGERYYYNEQFF

d_call: .
clone_size: .
v_call: TRBV18
j_call: TRBJ1-1
cdr3_nt: TGTGCCAGCTCAAGGAATCTGGGCACTGAAGCTTTCTTT
cdr3_aa: CASSRNLGTEAFF

d_call: TRBD1
clone_size: .
v_call: TRBV4-1
j_call: TRBJ2-1
cdr3_nt: TGCGCCAGCAGCCAACCTGCCGGGACAGGGGCCTACAATGAGCAGTTCTTC
cdr3_aa: CASSQPAGTGAYNEQFF

d_call: .
clone_size: few
v_call: TRBV7-9
j_call: TRBJ2-7
cdr3_nt: TGTGCCAGCAGCTTACCTCGACGGAGCTACGAGCAGTACTTC
cdr3_aa: CASSLPRRSYEQYF

d_call: TRBD1
clone_size: .
v_call: TRBV7-9
j_call: TRBJ2-7
cdr3_nt: TGTGCCAGCAGAGCCGACAGGGCTAGCTCCTACGAGCAGTACTTC
cdr3_aa: CASRADRASSYEQYF

d_call: .
clone_size: few
v_call: TRBV5-1
j_call: TRBJ1-2
cdr3_nt: TGCGCCAGCAGCCTCCTAGGGAAGAGGAACTATGGCTACACCTTC
cdr3_aa: CASSLLGKRNYGYTF

d_call: TRBD2
clone_size: .
v_call: TRBV11-1
j_call: TRBJ2-7
cdr3_nt: TGTGCCAGCAGCTTAAGGTCGGGAGCGGGAGCCCTGCCAAGGGAGCAGTACTTC
cdr3_aa: CASSLRSGAGALPREQYF

d_call: .
clone_size: few
v_call: TRBV14
j_call: TRBJ1-1
cdr3_nt: TGTGCCAGCAACCCAGGTGCGAACACTGAAGCTTTCTTT
cdr3_aa: CASNPGANTEAFF

d_call: .
clone_size: .
v_call: TRBV3-1
j_call: TRBJ2-7
cdr3_nt: TGTGCCAGCAGCCAAGATCCCTTGGTAGGGACCTCTACCTACGAGCAGTACTTC
cdr3_aa: CASSQDPLVGTSTYEQYF

d_call: TRBD2
clone_size: .
v_call: TRBV6-2/TRBV6-3
j_call: TRBJ2-5
cdr3_nt: TGTGCCAGCAGTTACTGGCGGGAGGAAGAGACCCAGTACTTC
cdr3_aa: CASSYWREEETQYF

d_call: .
clone_size: .
v_call: TRBV18
j_call: TRBJ2-7
cdr3_nt: TGTGCCAGCTCTCCTTCGGCGGGATGGTACGAGCAGTACTTC
cdr3_aa: CASSPSAGWYEQYF

d_call: .
clone_size: few
v_call: TRBV24-1
j_call: TRBJ2-1
cdr3_nt: TGTGCCACCAGTGATTACGACTTCGATGAGCAGTTCTTC
cdr3_aa: CATSDYDFDEQFF

d_call: .
clone_size: .
v_call: TRBV11-2
j_call: TRBJ2-2
cdr3_nt: TGTGCCAGCAGCTTTCGCTGGGGAATGATCGGGAGAGACACCGGGGAGCTGTTTTTT
cdr3_aa: CASSFRWGMIGRDTGELFF

d_call: .
clone_size: many
v_call: TRBV24-1
j_call: TRBJ2-1
cdr3_nt: TGTGCCACCTCTAGAGGGCACTCCTACAATGAGCAGTTCTTC
cdr3_aa: CATSRGHSYNEQFF

d_call: TRBD2
clone_size: .
v_call: TRBV7-9
j_call: TRBJ2-3
cdr3_nt: TGTGCCAGCAGCTTAGGAGGGAGGGCCGTCACAGATACGCAGTATTTT
cdr3_aa: CASSLGGRAVTDTQYF

d_call: TRBD2
clone_size: few
v_call: TRBV6-5
j_call: TRBJ2-5
cdr3_nt: TGTGCCAGCAGTTACAGCGGGGCCAAAGAGACCCAGTACTTC
cdr3_aa: CASSYSGAKETQYF

d_call: .
clone_size: .
v_call: TRBV6-2/TRBV6-3
j_call: TRBJ2-7
cdr3_nt: TGTGCCAGCAGCCTAGCGACCCCCTACGAGCAGTACTTC
cdr3_aa: CASSLATPYEQYF

d_call: .
clone_size: many
v_call: TRBV29-1
j_call: TRBJ2-7
cdr3_nt: TGCAGCGTTTCGTCCGGCAGGGGCTACGAGCAGTACTTC
cdr3_aa: CSVSSGRGYEQYF

d_call: .
clone_size: few
v_call: TRBV20-1
j_call: TRBJ2-3
cdr3_nt: TGCAGTGCTAGTAAGGGGGGTAGCACAGATACGCAGTATTTT
cdr3_aa: CSASKGGSTDTQYF

d_call: TRBD1
clone_size: few
v_call: TRBV15
j_call: TRBJ2-3
cdr3_nt: TGTGCCACCAGCAGATTTCCGACAGGGATGACAGATACGCAGTATTTT
cdr3_aa: CATSRFPTGMTDTQYF

d_call: .
clone_size: .
v_call: TRBV10-3
j_call: TRBJ1-5
cdr3_nt: TGTGCCATCAGTAGGATTGTTGGACAGCCCCAGCATTTT
cdr3_aa: CAISRIVGQPQHF

d_call: .
clone_size: few
v_call: TRBV7-9
j_call: TRBJ1-5
cdr3_nt: TGTGCCAGCAGCTTAGGGACAAATAGCAATCAGCCCCAGCATTTT
cdr3_aa: CASSLGTNSNQPQHF

d_call: .
clone_size: .
v_call: TRBV7-2
j_call: TRBJ2-2
cdr3_nt: TGTGCCTCCTTGGAAGGGGGGACGAACACCGGGGAGCTGTTTTTT
cdr3_aa: CASLEGGTNTGELFF

d_call: TRBD2
clone_size: .
v_call: TRBV6-2/TRBV6-3
j_call: TRBJ2-7
cdr3_nt: TGTGCCAGCAGAGGGACTAGCGGGAGTTTCCAGTACTACGAGCAGTACTTC
cdr3_aa: CASRGTSGSFQYYEQYF

d_call: .
clone_size: .
v_call: TRBV27
j_call: TRBJ2-7
cdr3_nt: TGTGCCAGCAGCACACTCTGGGGGCGGGAAGCCTACGAGCAGTACTTC
cdr3_aa: CASSTLWGREAYEQYF

d_call: .
clone_size: few
v_call: TRBV20-1
j_call: TRBJ2-7
cdr3_nt: TGCAGTGCTAGTAGACAGGTTCTTTACGAGCAGTACTTC
cdr3_aa: CSASRQVLYEQYF

d_call: .
clone_size: .
v_call: TRBV3-1
j_call: TRBJ1-1
cdr3_nt: TGTGCCAGCAGCCAAGTCCTGGGAAACACTGAAGCTTTCTTT
cdr3_aa: CASSQVLGNTEAFF

d_call: .
clone_size: few
v_call: TRBV5-1
j_call: TRBJ1-1
cdr3_nt: TGCGCCAGCAGCGCGGTCCGGGCTAGACACACTGAAGCTTTCTTT
cdr3_aa: CASSAVRARHTEAFF

d_call: .
clone_size: few
v_call: TRBV5-1
j_call: TRBJ2-3
cdr3_nt: TGCGCCAGCAGCTCAATTCAGGGAAGCACAGATACGCAGTATTTT
cdr3_aa: CASSSIQGSTDTQYF

d_call: TRBD1
clone_size: many
v_call: TRBV29-1
j_call: TRBJ2-5
cdr3_nt: TGCAGCGTTGATAAACAGGGGATGGAGACCCAGTACTTC
cdr3_aa: CSVDKQGMETQYF

d_call: .
clone_size: .
v_call: TRBV7-2
j_call: TRBJ2-7
cdr3_nt: TGTGCCAGCAGCTTACCCACGGGACGCAGAAACTACGAGCAGTACTTC
cdr3_aa: CASSLPTGRRNYEQYF

d_call: .
clone_size: many
v_call: TRBV10-3
j_call: TRBJ2-7
cdr3_nt: TGTGCCATCAGAGGGAGCTCCTACGAGCAGTACTTC
cdr3_aa: CAIRGSSYEQYF

d_call: .
clone_size: many
v_call: TRBV7-2
j_call: TRBJ2-5
cdr3_nt: TGTGCCAGCAGCCGAATAAGTGTAGTCGTCCAAGAGACCCAGTACTTC
cdr3_aa: CASSRISVVVQETQYF

d_call: TRBD2
clone_size: many
v_call: TRBV7-2
j_call: TRBJ2-3
cdr3_nt: TGTGCCAGCAGCCTCATAGCGGGGGCGCAGGGTACGCAGTATTTT
cdr3_aa: CASSLIAGAQGTQYF

d_call: TRBD1
clone_size: few
v_call: TRBV24-1
j_call: TRBJ2-2
cdr3_nt: TGTGCCACCATCAGGGGGCACACCGGGGAGCTGTTTTTT
cdr3_aa: CATIRGHTGELFF

d_call: .
clone_size: few
v_call: TRBV19
j_call: TRBJ2-3
cdr3_nt: TGTGCCAGTAGTATTTGGGGTGCTCACACAGATACGCAGTATTTT
cdr3_aa: CASSIWGAHTDTQYF

d_call: .
clone_size: few
v_call: TRBV12-3/TRBV12-4
j_call: TRBJ2-2
cdr3_nt: TGTGCCAGCAGTTTAGCGGGCTGGGCCACCGGGGAGCTGTTTTTT
cdr3_aa: CASSLAGWATGELFF

d_call: .
clone_size: few
v_call: TRBV7-9
j_call: TRBJ2-5
cdr3_nt: TGTGCCAGCACCAAGGGGGTTGTTGCAGAGACCCAGTACTTC
cdr3_aa: CASTKGVVAETQYF

d_call: .
clone_size: few
v_call: TRBV12-3/TRBV12-4
j_call: TRBJ2-2
cdr3_nt: TGTGCCAGCAGTTTTGCTGACCGAGACACCGGGGAGCTGTTTTTT
cdr3_aa: CASSFADRDTGELFF

d_call: TRBD1
clone_size: .
v_call: TRBV11-3
j_call: TRBJ2-3
cdr3_nt: TGTGCCAGCAGCCGACGACAGGGTCCGGATACGCAGTATTTT
cdr3_aa: CASSRRQGPDTQYF

d_call: .
clone_size: few
v_call: TRBV3-1
j_call: TRBJ2-5
cdr3_nt: TGTGCCAGCAGCCTGCTTGGACTATCCAAAGAGACCCAGTACTTC
cdr3_aa: CASSLLGLSKETQYF

d_call: TRBD2
clone_size: .
v_call: TRBV27
j_call: TRBJ2-7
cdr3_nt: TGTGCCAGCAGTTTCGGGACTAGCGGGAGTGGTGAGCAGTACTTC
cdr3_aa: CASSFGTSGSGEQYF

d_call: TRBD1
clone_size: few
v_call: TRBV12-3/TRBV12-4
j_call: TRBJ2-1
cdr3_nt: TGTGCCAGCAGTTTAAACAGGGGGAGAGATGAGCAGTTCTTC
cdr3_aa: CASSLNRGRDEQFF

d_call: .
clone_size: many
v_call: TRBV7-9
j_call: TRBJ1-2
cdr3_nt: TGTGCCAGCAGCTTAGTTCAGAGAAACTATGGCTACACCTTC
cdr3_aa: CASSLVQRNYGYTF

d_call: .
clone_size: few
v_call: TRBV20-1
j_call: TRBJ2-2
cdr3_nt: TGCAGTGCCGACAGACCCCCCGGGGAGCTGTTTTTT
cdr3_aa: CSADRPPGELFF

d_call: .
clone_size: .
v_call: TRBV7-9
j_call: TRBJ2-4
cdr3_nt: TGTGCCAGCAGCCTACGACAGGTTGGGTCCAAAAACATTCAGTACTTC
cdr3_aa: CASSLRQVGSKNIQYF

d_call: TRBD2
clone_size: .
v_call: TRBV12-3/TRBV12-4
j_call: TRBJ2-1
cdr3_nt: TGTGCCAGCAGTTTCTCGGGACTAGCGGGAGGGAGTGAGCAGTTCTTC
cdr3_aa: CASSFSGLAGGSEQFF